The 15 T cell receptor beta chains below come from one sample, sequenced in a study of blood T cell repertoires in COVID-19. Generated by immunoSEQ multiplex PCR, the TCRdb table keeps only in-frame clones and is missing some. Seen here are about 220,000 clones, about four fifths observed once, and the top ten hold 2.5%. The specimen was peripheral blood. These receptors were taken from a woman in her thirties or forties with active or convalescent COVID-19.

This clone has a count of ten or more. V gene TRBV5-4 combines with J gene TRBJ1-1, with TRBD1 as a possible D gene (6 bases). V lost 0 bases and J 3 bases, leaving 9 bases between the germline ends. The germline V gene has CDR1 SGHNT and CDR2 YYREEE (reference sequence). This CDR3 contains 14 residues. CDR3 loop: CASSLGGGHTEAFF. The CDR3 coding sequence is TGTGCCAGCAGCTTGGGTGGGGGCCACACTGAAGCTTTCTTT.

V is TRBV4-1 and J is TRBJ2-5, with TRBD2 matching over 10 bases. Germline loops: CDR1 MGHRA, CDR2 YSYEKL. This CDR3 contains 13 residues. V shed 7 bases, J shed 5 bases, and the junction held 4 bases outside the gene matches. CDR3 in DNA: TGCGCCAGCAAGGGGACTAGCGACGAGACCCAGTACTTC. Amino acid sequence: CASKGTSDETQYF.

This CDR3 is CASSRSPSNTEAFF. CDR3 sequence (DNA): TGTGCCAGCAGTCGGAGCCCCAGTAACACTGAAGCTTTCTTT. V gene TRBV7-2 combines with J gene TRBJ1-1, with D hard to call. Germline lookup yields CDR1 SGHTA and CDR2 FQGNSA. This CDR3 contains 14 residues. Trimming cost V 6 bases and J 2 bases, with 13 bases left between them.

This clone appeared once. The chain carries TRBV19 and TRBJ1-5, with 10 bases fitting TRBD1. The junction had 8 bases not matched to a gene; V was cut back by 6 bases and J by 6 bases. Germline V gene sequence: CDR1 LNHDA, CDR2 SQIVND (reference sequence). The CDR3 spans 15 residues. CDR3 loop: CASRSTDRGFQPQHF. The CDR3 DNA follows: TGTGCCAGTAGATCAACGGACAGGGGGTTTCAGCCCCAGCATTTT.

The chain couples TRBV7-9 to TRBJ2-3; 11 bases align to TRBD2. Trimming took 6 bases from V and 2 from J; bases not matched to a gene: 4. This CDR3 spans 15 amino acids. Germline-derived CDR1 and CDR2 are SEHNR and FQNEAQ (reference sequence). CDR3 sequence: CASRHSGGDTDTQYF. The DNA of the CDR3 is TGTGCCAGCAGACATAGCGGGGGGGACACAGATACGCAGTATTTT.

The rearrangement joins TRBV4-3 to TRBJ1-4; D gene uncertain. In germline, CDR1 is LGHNA, CDR2 YSLEER. Trimming stripped 0 bases from V and 9 bases from J, with 11 bases between. The CDR3 runs to 14 residues. This chain's CDR3 is CASSQDWELKKLFF. The CDR3 bases are TGCGCCAGCAGCCAAGATTGGGAGCTTAAAAAACTGTTTTTT.

The chain has TRBV4-2 and TRBJ2-3; TRBD1 is a possible D gene (6 bases). Trimming pared 3 bases from V and 0 bases from J, leaving 16 bases between. The V gene's germline CDR1 is LGHNA and CDR2 YNFKEQ. This CDR3 has 17 amino acids. The DNA for the CDR3 is TGTGCCAGCAGCCACCTACAGGGTTTGGGAAGCACAGATACGCAGTATTTT. Protein: CASSHLQGLGSTDTQYF.

The chain joins TRBV4-3 to TRBJ1-1; 9 nucleotides agree with TRBD1. The CDR3 totals 17 residues. With 0 bases clipped from V and 3 bases from J, the junction kept 8 bases outside the gene matches. Germline V lookup: CDR1 LGHNA, CDR2 YSLEER. For the CDR3, the DNA is TGCGCCAGCAGCCAAGATGCGACAGGGGGACCTCACACTGAAGCTTTCTTT. It encodes CASSQDATGGPHTEAFF.

At least ten counts were recorded for this clone. This chain links TRBV30 with TRBJ2-7, with 10 bases lining up with TRBD1. J was trimmed by 2 bases and V by 2 bases; bases with no gene match: 6. This CDR3 spans 15 amino acids. Germline loops: CDR1 GTSNPN, CDR2 SVGIG (reference sequence). The CDR3 reads CAWSLGTGVTYEQYF. The CDR3, as DNA: TGTGCCTGGAGTTTGGGGACAGGGGTTACCTACGAGCAGTACTTC.

The chain is built from TRBV7-3 and TRBJ2-5; TRBD2 matches 9 bases. In germline, CDR1 is SGHTA, CDR2 FQGTGA. This CDR3 is built from 15 residues. J was trimmed by 5 bases and V by 6 bases; bases with no gene match: 10. As DNA, the CDR3 is TGTGCCAGCAGTCCCTTAGCGGGAGTAGTGGAGACCCAGTACTTC. This translates into CASSPLAGVVETQYF. The variable domain in full, with the rest retrieved from reference TRBV7-3 and TRBJ2-5, is GAGVSQTPSNKVTEKGKYVELRCDPISGHTALYWYRQSLGQGPEFLIYFQGTGAADDSGLPNDRFFAVRPEGSVSTLKIQRTERGDSAVYLCASSPLAGVVETQYFGPGTRLLVL.

This clone was seen a single time. This rearrangement joins TRBV13 to TRBJ2-5; 11 bases match TRBD2. V was pared by 3 bases and J by 7 bases, with 22 bases of the junction left unmatched. Germline V gene data show CDR1 as PRHDT and CDR2 as FYEKMQ (reference sequence). The CDR3 length is 20 residues. CDR3 sequence reads: CASSLLLGGTSGTKGGTQYF. CDR3 sequence (DNA): TGTGCCAGCAGCTTGCTTTTAGGTGGGACTAGCGGAACTAAAGGGGGGACCCAGTACTTC.

CDR3: CASSRTGRNQPQHF. The CDR3 DNA sequence: TGTGCCAGCAGCAGGACAGGGAGAAATCAGCCCCAGCATTTT. The chain recombines TRBV6-5 with TRBJ1-5, with 8 bases aligning to TRBD1. The V gene end was trimmed by 6 bases and the J gene end by 4 bases; junction bases not matched to a gene: 5. CDR3 length: 14 amino acids. CDR1 MNHEY and CDR2 SVGAGI come from the germline V gene.

This clone appeared a few times. The same CDR3 also results from other DNA sequences found in this sample. The chain uses TRBV30 and TRBJ1-1; D is uncertain. This CDR3 is built from 13 residues. Germline V CDR1 and CDR2: GTSNPN, SVGIG (reference sequence). The germline V and J ends were trimmed by 0 bases and 1 base, with 6 bases remaining between them. The CDR3 here is CAWSVPKNTEAFF. CDR3 coding DNA: TGTGCCTGGAGTGTGCCTAAGAACACTGAAGCTTTCTTT.

This chain links TRBV2 with TRBJ2-1, with 10 bases matching TRBD1. V lost 4 bases, J lost 0 bases, and 0 bases stayed unmatched. The CDR3 loop spans 15 amino acids. Germline V CDR1 and CDR2: SNHLY, FYNNEI. CDR3 sequence reads: CASSGTGGSYNEQFF. The CDR3, as DNA: TGTGCCAGCAGTGGGACAGGGGGCTCCTACAATGAGCAGTTCTTC.

The V and J genes are TRBV7-9 and TRBJ1-1; D remains ambiguous. With 1 base removed from V and 0 bases from J, the gap between germline ends came to 6 bases. The CDR3 is 14 residues long. CDR1 SEHNR and CDR2 FQNEAQ come from the germline V gene (reference sequence). As DNA, the CDR3 is TGTGCCAGCAGCTTAGGGTTAGTGAACACTGAAGCTTTCTTT. Protein: CASSLGLVNTEAFF. Combining the CDR3 with reference TRBV7-9 and TRBJ1-1 gives the whole variable domain DTGVSQNPRHKITKRGQNVTFRCDPISEHNRLYWYRQTLGQGPEFLTYFQNEAQLEKSRLLSDRFSAERPKGSFSTLEIQRTEQGDSAMYLCASSLGLVNTEAFFGQGTRLTVV.